This T cell receptor (beta chain) was documented in a study of blood T cell repertoires in COVID-19. Across the whole study: T cells, B-cell-depleted T cells, or PBMCs supplied cDNA or gDNA.

The germline V gene has CDR1 SNHLY and CDR2 FYNNEI. This CDR3 spans 14 amino acids. V trimming: 5 bases; J trimming: 5 bases; junction bases outside the gene matches: 7. The authors' processing: Reference gene primer amplification yielded estimated nucleated cell counts. Here immunoSEQ multiplex PCR was the method, and the copy in TCRdb shows in-frame clones only, minus some. Clonal size and the V and J genes are those of that table, whereas D and trimming came from the DNA. Among 350,000 to 450,000 clones listed, about 90% were seen once. Donors were grouped by their self-reported clinical history. The study counted Cohort 3 donors as recovered given two negative PCRs, clearance, or symptom resolution.

This sequence originates from a woman in her 30s who had recovered from COVID-19. The sequenced sample was PBMCs or T cells enriched from blood (not recorded which). The genes are TRBV2 and TRBJ1-2; 8 positions agree with TRBD1. The CDR3 DNA sequence: TGTGCCAGCAGTTCCGGACAGGGAGAATATGGCTACACCTTC. It codes for CASSSGQGEYGYTF.